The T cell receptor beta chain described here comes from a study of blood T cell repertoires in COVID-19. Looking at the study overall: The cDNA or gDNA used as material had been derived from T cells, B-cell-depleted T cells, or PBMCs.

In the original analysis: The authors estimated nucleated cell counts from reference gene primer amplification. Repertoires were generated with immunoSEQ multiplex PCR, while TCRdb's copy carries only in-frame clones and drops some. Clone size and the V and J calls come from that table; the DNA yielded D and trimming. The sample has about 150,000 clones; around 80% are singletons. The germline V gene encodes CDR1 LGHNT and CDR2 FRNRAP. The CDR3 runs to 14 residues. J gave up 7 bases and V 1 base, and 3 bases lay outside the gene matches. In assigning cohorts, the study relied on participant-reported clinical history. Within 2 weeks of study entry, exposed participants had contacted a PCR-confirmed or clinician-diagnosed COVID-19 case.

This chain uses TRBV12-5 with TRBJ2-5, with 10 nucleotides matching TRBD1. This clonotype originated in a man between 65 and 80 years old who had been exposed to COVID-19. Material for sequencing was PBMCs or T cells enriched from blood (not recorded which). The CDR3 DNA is TGTGCTAGTGGTTTGGATGGGACAGGGGCGACCCAGTACTTC. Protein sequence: CASGLDGTGATQYF.